The present TCR beta chain was sequenced within a study of T cells in Graves' hyperthyroidism and ophthalmopathy (dated by TCRdb to about 2019). With regard to the full study: To identify TCR V-J signatures that set the groups apart, the researchers used a discovery cohort of 100 patients, made up of roughly 40 with Graves' ophthalmopathy and 55 to 65 with stable Graves' hyperthyroidism. Once sampling was done, hyperthyroidism patients were given methimazole at a starting dose of 30 mg daily, whereas ophthalmopathy patients were given high-dose intravenous methylprednisolone. An independent validation cohort of 18 to 20 hyperthyroidism patients and approximately 17 patients who later progressed to ophthalmopathy tested prospective prediction of ophthalmopathy. In about 6 Graves' hyperthyroidism patients, the study also compared T-cell repertoires from thyroid tissue with T-cell repertoires from blood. The 100 or so discovery patients were divided at random into training and test sets in a 7:3 ratio. According to the paper, TCR Vbeta CDR3 sequencing was carried out on approximately 140 peripheral blood samples, which came from around 43 ophthalmopathy, 80 or so hyperthyroidism and about 17 progressor patients.

Exclusion was applied to patients with uncontrolled infections, other autoimmune diseases, pregnancy or lactation. Clinical symptoms, serum thyroxine and TRAb, thyroid ultrasound, and orbital computed tomography formed the basis for the diagnoses. Total RNA was extracted with Trizol reagent, and quality was checked on an Agilent 2100 Bioanalyzer. Amplification of TCR beta CDR3 regions was carried out from RNA transcripts. A first-round RT-PCR of the TCR CDR3 used the HTBI primer set with the Qiagen OneStep RT-PCR kit. Libraries were constructed in a second round of multiplex PCR, after which size selection and purification were carried out. The libraries were sequenced on an Illumina HiSeq2000 using paired-end 100 bp reads. On the authors' methods: SOAPnuke was used to process the raw data, throwing out any read that contained adapters or uncalled bases, had a mean Phred below 15, or lacked an exact constant-primer or identifier match. High-quality paired reads were merged using COPE v1.2.5, and each unique nucleotide sequence was defined as a clonotype. MiTCR v1.1 was used to align clonotypes to the IMGT TRBV, TRBD and TRBJ reference segments. The analysis was restricted to V-J combinations with a frequency above 0.0001, which together covered approximately 99% of the repertoires. A TCS score was defined as the ratio between F50 (clonal expansion) and ExV (chaos), using BLOSUM62-based TCRdist between CDR3 peptides within each V-J. Welch's t-statistics and random forest reduced approximately 520 V-J features to about 12, which were used in a naive Bayes classifier (R e1071). Thyroid-blood repertoire similarity was quantified with the Morisita-Horn index. TCRdb reran the public reads through fastp at Q25 and MiXCR, keeping productive beta chains. Rows matching on CDR3 protein sequence are summarized as one entry with the most common DNA and genes. The V and J calls shown here were made by TCRdb, not taken from the authors' results. The sample table holds approximately 510,000 distinct CDR3 sequences, of which over 45% were seen once. Roughly 45% of the sample lies in the top ten.

CDR1 SNHLY and CDR2 FYNNEI are derived from the germline V gene. The cysteine opens and the phenylalanine closes a CDR3 of 13 amino acids. Of all the DNA, just the CDR3 is kept, 39 bases in frame from base 1. From V the trimming removes 6 bases and from J it removes 8 bases, while the gene matches leave 9 bases of the junction unaccounted for. As regards this clonotype: The antigen it recognizes is unknown. It has no much larger one-base neighbor in the sample; base qualities were not kept.

Study-wide conclusions, independent of this receptor: No statistical method was used to set the sample size in advance, and investigators knew the group allocation. Most expanded thyroid clonotypes (frequency above 0.001) were also detected in blood, a finding suggesting that blood repertoires may reflect thyroid immune responses. During validation, the model predicted progression to ophthalmopathy a median of approximately six months ahead of onset, with almost 71% sensitivity and 72.22% specificity. In cross-validation, a model built on a 13 V-J signature told ophthalmopathy apart from stable hyperthyroidism with just under 90% sensitivity and about 81% specificity, and in testing the same model reached 80%/75%.

The sequencing input was peripheral blood or thyroid tissue (not recorded which). The source of this sequence is an adult woman with Graves' disease, either hyperthyroidism or ophthalmopathy (not recorded which). The sequence is built from TRBV2 and TRBJ1-2, and 7 junction bases match TRBD1. The DNA sequence follows: TGTGCCAGCAGGACAGGGTCCCTTCAGGGCTACACCTTC. This translates into CASRTGSLQGYTF.